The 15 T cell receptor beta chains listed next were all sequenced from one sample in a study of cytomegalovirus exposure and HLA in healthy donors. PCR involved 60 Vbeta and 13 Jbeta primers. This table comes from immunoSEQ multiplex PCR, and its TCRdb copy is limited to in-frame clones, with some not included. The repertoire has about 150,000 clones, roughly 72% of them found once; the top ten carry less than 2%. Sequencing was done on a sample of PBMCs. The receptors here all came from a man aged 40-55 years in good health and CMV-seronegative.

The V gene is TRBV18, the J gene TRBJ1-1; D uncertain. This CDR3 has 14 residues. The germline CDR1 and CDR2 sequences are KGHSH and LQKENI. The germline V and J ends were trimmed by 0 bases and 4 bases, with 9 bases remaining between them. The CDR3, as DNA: TGTGCCAGCTCACCACCCGTCCCAGGCACTGAAGCTTTCTTT. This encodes CASSPPVPGTEAFF.

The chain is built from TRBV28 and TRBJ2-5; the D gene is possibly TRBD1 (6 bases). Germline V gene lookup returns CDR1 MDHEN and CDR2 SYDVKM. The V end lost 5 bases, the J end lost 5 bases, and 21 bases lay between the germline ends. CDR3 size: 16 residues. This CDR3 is CASSHSQGTAGETQYF. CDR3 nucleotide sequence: TGTGCCAGCAGTCACTCACAGGGCACTGCTGGGGAGACCCAGTACTTC.

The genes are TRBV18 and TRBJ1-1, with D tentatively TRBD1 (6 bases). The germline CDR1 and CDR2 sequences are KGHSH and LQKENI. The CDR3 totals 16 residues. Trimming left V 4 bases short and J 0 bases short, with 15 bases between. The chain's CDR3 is CASSLQGRGVNTEAFF. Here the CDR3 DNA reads TGTGCCAGCTCACTACAGGGAAGAGGGGTGAACACTGAAGCTTTCTTT. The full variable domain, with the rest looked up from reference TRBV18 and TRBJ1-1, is NAGVMQNPRHLVRRRGQEARLRCSPMKGHSHVYWYRQLPEEGLKFMVYLQKENIIDESGMPKERFSAEFPKEGPSILRIQQVVRGDSAAYFCASSLQGRGVNTEAFFGQGTRLTVV.

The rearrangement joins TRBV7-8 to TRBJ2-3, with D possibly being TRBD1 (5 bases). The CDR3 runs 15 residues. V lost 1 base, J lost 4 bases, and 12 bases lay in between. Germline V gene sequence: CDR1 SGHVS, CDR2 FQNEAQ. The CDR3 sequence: CASSLGSPRADTQYF. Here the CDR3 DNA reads TGTGCCAGCAGCTTAGGGTCTCCCAGGGCAGATACGCAGTATTTT.

CDR3 sequence: CASSGGQQETQYF. The CDR3 DNA follows: TGCGCCAGCAGCGGGGGACAGCAAGAGACCCAGTACTTC. V usage is TRBV5-1 and J usage is TRBJ2-5; TRBD1 matches 7 bases. The CDR3 consists of 13 residues. Germline assignment: CDR1 SGHRS and CDR2 YFSETQ. The J segment lost 2 bases and the V segment lost 4 bases, leaving 2 bases of the junction unmatched.

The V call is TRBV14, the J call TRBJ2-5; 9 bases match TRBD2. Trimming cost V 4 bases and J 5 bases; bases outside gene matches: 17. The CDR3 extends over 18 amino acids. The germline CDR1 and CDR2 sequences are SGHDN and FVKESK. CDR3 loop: CASSPRRSSGKRTETQYF. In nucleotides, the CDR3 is TGTGCCAGCAGCCCCCGGAGGTCTAGCGGGAAAAGGACGGAGACCCAGTACTTC.

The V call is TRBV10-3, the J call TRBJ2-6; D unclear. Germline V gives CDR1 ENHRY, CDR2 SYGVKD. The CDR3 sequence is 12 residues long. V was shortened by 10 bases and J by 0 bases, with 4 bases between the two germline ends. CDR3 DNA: TGTGCCACCGTCTCTGGGGCCAACGTCCTGACTTTC. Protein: CATVSGANVLTF.

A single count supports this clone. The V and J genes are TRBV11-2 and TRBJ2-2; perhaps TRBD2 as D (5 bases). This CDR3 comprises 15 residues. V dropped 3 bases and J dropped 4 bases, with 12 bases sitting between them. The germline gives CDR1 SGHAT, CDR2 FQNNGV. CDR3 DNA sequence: TGTGCCAGCAGCTTCGAGACTGGAGGCACCGGGGAGCTGTTTTTT. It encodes CASSFETGGTGELFF.

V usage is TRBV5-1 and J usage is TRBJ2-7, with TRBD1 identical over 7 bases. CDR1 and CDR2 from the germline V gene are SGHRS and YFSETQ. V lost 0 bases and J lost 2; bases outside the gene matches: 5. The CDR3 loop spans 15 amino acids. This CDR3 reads CASSLAGTAAYEQYF. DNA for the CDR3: TGCGCCAGCAGCTTGGCCGGGACAGCCGCCTACGAGCAGTACTTC.

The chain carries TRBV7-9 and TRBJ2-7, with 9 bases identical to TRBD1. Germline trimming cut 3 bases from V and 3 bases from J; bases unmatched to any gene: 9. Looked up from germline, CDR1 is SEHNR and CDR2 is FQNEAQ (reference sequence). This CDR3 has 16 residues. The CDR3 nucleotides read TGTGCCAGCAGCTTGCCCGTGGGGGACAGGGACTACGAGCAGTACTTC. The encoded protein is CASSLPVGDRDYEQYF.

For the CDR3, the DNA is TGTGCCATCGAGGGCGGGAGGAACTCTGGGGCCAACGTCCTGACTTTC. Its translation: CAIEGGRNSGANVLTF. The chain has TRBV10-3 and TRBJ2-6, with 8 bases aligning to TRBD2. The germline V gene encodes CDR1 ENHRY and CDR2 SYGVKD. V gave up 8 bases and J gave up 0 bases; unmatched junction bases: 6. This CDR3 region has 16 residues.

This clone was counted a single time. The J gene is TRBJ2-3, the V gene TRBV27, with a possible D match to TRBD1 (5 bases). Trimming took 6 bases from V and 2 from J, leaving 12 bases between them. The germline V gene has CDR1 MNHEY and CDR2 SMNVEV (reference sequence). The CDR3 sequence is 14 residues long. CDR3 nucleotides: TGTGCCAGCAGGACAGTATTAGACACAGATACGCAGTATTTT. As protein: CASRTVLDTDTQYF.

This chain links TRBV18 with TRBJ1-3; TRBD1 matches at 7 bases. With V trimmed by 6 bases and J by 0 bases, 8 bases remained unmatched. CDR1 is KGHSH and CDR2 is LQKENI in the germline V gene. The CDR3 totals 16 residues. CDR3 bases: TGTGCCAGCTCCCCGCTGGGGGACAGCTCTGGAAACACCATATATTTT. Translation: CASSPLGDSSGNTIYF.

CDR3 region: CASSRLGNVNEQFF. The CDR3 DNA sequence: TGTGCCAGTAGTAGGCTCGGGAATGTCAATGAGCAGTTCTTC. The rearrangement uses TRBV19 and TRBJ2-1; maybe TRBD2 (5 bases). In germline, CDR1 is LNHDA, CDR2 SQIVND (reference sequence). V shed 4 bases and J shed 6 bases, with 13 bases lying between them. The CDR3 is made up of 14 amino acids.

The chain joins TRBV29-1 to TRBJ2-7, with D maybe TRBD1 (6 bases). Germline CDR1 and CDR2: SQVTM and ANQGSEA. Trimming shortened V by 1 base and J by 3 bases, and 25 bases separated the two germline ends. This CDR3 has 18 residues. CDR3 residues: CSVEVPGQPSRVGYEQYF. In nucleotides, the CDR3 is TGCAGCGTTGAAGTTCCGGGACAACCCTCTAGGGTTGGCTACGAGCAGTACTTC.